This T cell receptor (beta chain) originates from a study of T-cell reconstitution after alpha-beta-depleted transplantation in children. General study points: From newly produced T cells came most of the T-cell counts and diversity one year after transplant. Surviving thymic progenitors and recipient T cells were the source of high TCRbeta diversity at day 60 in some patients.

Many counts were recorded for this clonotype. Its antigen remains unknown. Unique molecular identifiers were used in preparing the TCRbeta library. Each CDR3 protein gets one entry after TCRdb re-called the PCR reads with MiXCR. The top ten hold about 13% of the sample, which has 55,000 to 70,000 distinct CDR3 sequences, about a tenth seen once. CDR3 length: 13 amino acids. V was pared by 8 bases and J by 7 bases, with 18 bases between. The rearrangement uses TRBV12-3 or TRBV12-4 and TRBJ2-7; no definite D call. This clonotype was obtained from a boy between 10 and 17 years old with acute myeloid leukemia, due to receive a stem cell transplant. Here the sequenced sample was PBMCs, taken before TCRalphabeta/CD19-depleted stem cell transplant. CDR3 in DNA: TGTGCCAGCCGGCGGCTTGCCGGGCCTGAGCAGTACTTC. Its protein product is CASRRLAGPEQYF.